These 14 T cell receptor beta chains came from one sample sequenced in a study of shared clonotypes between healthy human individuals. Here immunoSEQ multiplex PCR was the method, and the copy in TCRdb shows in-frame clones only, minus some. The table shows 780,000 or so clones, with approximately 77% occurring only once. Sequences were obtained from memory CD4+ T cells sorted from blood. Subset here: CD45RA-negative fraction. The receptors were gathered from a woman younger than 45 in good health.

Only a few counts were recorded for this clone. This rearrangement joins TRBV28 to TRBJ1-1; D might be TRBD1 (5 bases). V was shortened by 10 bases and J by 4 bases, with 16 bases between the two germline ends. CDR3 length: 13 residues. Germline assignment: CDR1 MDHEN and CDR2 SYDVKM. For the CDR3, the DNA is TGTGCCACCCTCAGGGAGGAGGGCACTGAAGCTTTCTTT. It codes for CATLREEGTEAFF.

The V and J genes are TRBV10-3 and TRBJ1-1, with TRBD1 matching 7 bases. Looked up from germline, CDR1 is ENHRY and CDR2 is SYGVKD. CDR3 size: 14 residues. After removal of 6 bases from V and 1 base from J, the junction contained 5 bases not matched to a gene. The CDR3 protein is CAISPGTANTEAFF. Written as DNA, the CDR3 is TGTGCCATCAGCCCCGGGACAGCGAACACTGAAGCTTTCTTT.

The rearrangement uses TRBV19 and TRBJ1-1, with TRBD1 as a possible D gene (5 bases). V lost 7 bases and J 7 bases, leaving 19 bases between the germline ends. The CDR3 loop spans 14 amino acids. Germline loops: CDR1 LNHDA, CDR2 SQIVND (reference sequence). The DNA for the CDR3 is TGTGCCAGTACTAAACTAGCTCCCGGGGGTGAAGCTTTCTTT. Translated: CASTKLAPGGEAFF.

The gene calls are TRBV28 and TRBJ2-1, with 8 bases matching TRBD1. CDR1 and CDR2 (germline): MDHEN, SYDVKM. J was trimmed by 2 bases and V by 2 bases; bases with no gene match: 8. The CDR3 runs to 17 residues. The CDR3 loop reads CASSLSVGTGTYNEQFF. CDR3 in DNA: TGTGCCAGCAGTTTAAGTGTAGGGACAGGCACCTACAATGAGCAGTTCTTC.

The chain uses TRBV6-5 and TRBJ2-3; the D gene is possibly TRBD2 (5 bases). This CDR3 region has 15 residues. The V end was cut by 2 bases, the J end by 2 bases, with 11 bases between. CDR1 and CDR2 (germline): MNHEY, SVGAGI. CDR3 amino acids: CASSYRSGHTDTQYF. DNA for the CDR3: TGTGCCAGCAGTTACAGGAGCGGCCACACAGATACGCAGTATTTT.

This clone was detected a few times. The chain carries TRBV6-1 and TRBJ2-3; 7 bases agree with TRBD1. The CDR3 is 16 amino acids. The germline gives CDR1 MNHNS, CDR2 SASEGT. V dropped 2 bases and J dropped 1; count of bases not matched to a gene: 6. The CDR3 DNA reads TGTGCCAGCAGTGAACGACCCGGGACAGGCACAGATACGCAGTATTTT. Translated: CASSERPGTGTDTQYF.

This chain joins TRBV5-4 and TRBJ2-3, with TRBD2 identical over 11 bases. The V gene's germline CDR1 is SGHNT and CDR2 YYREEE (reference sequence). Unmatched junction bases numbered 20, after V lost 3 bases and J lost 8 bases. There are 19 residues in the CDR3. The CDR3 is CASSSSSGGSTPGRFTQYF. DNA for the CDR3: TGTGCCAGCAGCTCATCTAGCGGGGGGTCTACGCCGGGTCGATTTACGCAGTATTTT.

In this sample, this clone turned up once. This sequence joins TRBV18 and TRBJ1-5; 7 bases fit TRBD1. The V and J ends lost 3 bases and 3 bases, in that order; junction bases with no gene match: 8. Per the germline V gene, CDR1 is KGHSH and CDR2 is LQKENI. The CDR3 is made up of 16 amino acids. CDR3: CASSPGPTGNNQPQHF. In nucleotides, the CDR3 is TGTGCCAGCTCACCGGGCCCGACAGGGAACAATCAGCCCCAGCATTTT. Drawing the rest from reference TRBV18 and TRBJ1-5, the complete variable domain is NAGVMQNPRHLVRRRGQEARLRCSPMKGHSHVYWYRQLPEEGLKFMVYLQKENIIDESGMPKERFSAEFPKEGPSILRIQQVVRGDSAAYFCASSPGPTGNNQPQHFGDGTRLSIL.

The genes are TRBV9 and TRBJ1-4; tentatively, D is TRBD1 (6 bases). V was cut by 0 bases and J by 0 bases, with 6 bases left in between. The germline gives CDR1 SGDLS, CDR2 YYNGEE. The CDR3 loop spans 15 amino acids. CDR3 nucleotides: TGTGCCAGCAGCGTAGGGGGGCCAACTAATGAAAAACTGTTTTTT. Translated, it gives CASSVGGPTNEKLFF.

The chain employs TRBV6-1 and TRBJ2-1; TRBD2 agrees at 9 bases. The CDR3 consists of 14 residues. The junction had 3 bases not matched to a gene; V was cut back by 5 bases and J by 4 bases. The V gene's germline CDR1 is MNHNS and CDR2 SASEGT. The CDR3 protein is CASSKAGGYNEQFF. The CDR3 region has the DNA TGTGCCAGCAGTAAGGCGGGAGGGTACAATGAGCAGTTCTTC.

This clone occurred a few times. The chain carries TRBV27 and TRBJ2-1, with TRBD2 matching 11 bases. CDR3 length: 15 amino acids. After removal of 4 bases from V and 10 bases from J, the junction contained 9 bases not matched to a gene. Germline CDR1 and CDR2: MNHEY and SMNVEV (reference sequence). In nucleotides, the CDR3 is TGTGCCAGCAGTTCCCCGGGACTAGCGGTTTTGGAGCAGTTCTTC. It is translated as CASSSPGLAVLEQFF.

This clone appeared a single time. The genes are TRBV9 and TRBJ2-1, with 7 nucleotides matching TRBD1. Germline V gene sequence: CDR1 SGDLS, CDR2 YYNGEE. After removal of 0 bases from V and 4 bases from J, the junction contained 13 bases not matched to a gene. The CDR3 length is 18 residues. DNA of the CDR3: TGTGCCAGCAGCGTAGGACTCAGGGGGTATGGGATTTACAATGAGCAGTTCTTC. It specifies CASSVGLRGYGIYNEQFF.

V gene TRBV19 combines with J gene TRBJ1-1; maybe TRBD1 (5 bases). V shed 6 bases and J shed 1 base, with 15 bases lying between them. The CDR3 has 15 amino acids. CDR1 and CDR2 (germline): LNHDA, SQIVND (reference sequence). The CDR3: CASSSLTGSNTEAFF. The CDR3 bases are TGTGCCAGTAGCTCCTTAACAGGTTCGAACACTGAAGCTTTCTTT.

This clone was detected ten times or more. The chain carries TRBV28 and TRBJ2-7, with TRBD2 matching 8 bases. The V and J ends lost 5 bases and 6 bases, in that order; junction bases with no gene match: 12. The CDR3 spans 15 residues. Germline lookup yields CDR1 MDHEN and CDR2 SYDVKM. CDR3 region: CASSPHAGTRSEQYF. The CDR3 bases are TGTGCCAGCAGTCCACATGCCGGGACTAGGAGCGAGCAGTACTTC.